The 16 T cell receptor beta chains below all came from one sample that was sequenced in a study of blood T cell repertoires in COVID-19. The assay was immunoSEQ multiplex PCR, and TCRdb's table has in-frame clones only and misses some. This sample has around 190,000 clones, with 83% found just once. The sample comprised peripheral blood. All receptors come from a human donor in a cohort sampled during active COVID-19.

The CDR3: CASSDRTEAFF. The DNA of the CDR3 is TGTGCCAGCAGCGACAGGACTGAAGCTTTCTTT. The genes are TRBV28 and TRBJ1-1, with D possibly matching TRBD1 (6 bases). Trimming removed 6 bases at V and 5 bases at J, with 7 bases between. The CDR3 totals 11 residues. Germline V lookup: CDR1 MDHEN, CDR2 SYDVKM.

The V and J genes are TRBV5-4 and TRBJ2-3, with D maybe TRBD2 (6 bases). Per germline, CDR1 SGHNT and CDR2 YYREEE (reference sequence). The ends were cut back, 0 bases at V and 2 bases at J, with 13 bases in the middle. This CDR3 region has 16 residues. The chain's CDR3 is CASSLARGWVTDTQYF. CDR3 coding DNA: TGTGCCAGCAGCTTGGCCCGGGGGTGGGTCACAGATACGCAGTATTTT. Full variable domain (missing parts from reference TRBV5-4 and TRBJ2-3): ETGVTQSPTHLIKTRGQQVTLRCSSQSGHNTVSWYQQALGQGPQFIFQYYREEENGRGNFPPRFSGLQFPNYSSELNVNALELDDSALYLCASSLARGWVTDTQYFGPGTRLTVL.

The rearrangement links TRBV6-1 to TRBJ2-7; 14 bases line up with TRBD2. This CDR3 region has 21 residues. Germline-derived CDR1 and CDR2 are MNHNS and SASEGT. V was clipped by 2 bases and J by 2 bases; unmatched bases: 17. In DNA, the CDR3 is TGTGCCAGCAGTGAAAGACGGGGCATCCCGGGACTAGCGGGGGTCCCCTACGAGCAGTACTTC. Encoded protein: CASSERRGIPGLAGVPYEQYF.

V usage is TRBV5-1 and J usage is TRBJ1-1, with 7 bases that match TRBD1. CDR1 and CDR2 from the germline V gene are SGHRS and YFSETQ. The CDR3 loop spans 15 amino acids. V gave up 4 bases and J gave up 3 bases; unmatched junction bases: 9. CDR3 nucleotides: TGCGCCAGCAGCCCAAGGGGGCCTGGGGACACTGAAGCTTTCTTT. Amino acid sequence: CASSPRGPGDTEAFF.

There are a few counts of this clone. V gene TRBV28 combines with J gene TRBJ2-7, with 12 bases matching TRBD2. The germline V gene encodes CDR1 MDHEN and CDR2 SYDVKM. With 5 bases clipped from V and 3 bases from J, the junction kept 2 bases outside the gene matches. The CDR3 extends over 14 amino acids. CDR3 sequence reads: CASSQGLAGYEQYF. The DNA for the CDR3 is TGTGCCAGCAGTCAGGGACTAGCGGGCTACGAGCAGTACTTC.

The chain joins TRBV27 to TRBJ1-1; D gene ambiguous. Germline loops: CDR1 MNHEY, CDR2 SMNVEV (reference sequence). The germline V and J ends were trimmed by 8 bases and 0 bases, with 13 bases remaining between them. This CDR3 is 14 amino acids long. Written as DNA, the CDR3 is TGTGCCAGCGCCCCAGGCCAGGTGAACACTGAAGCTTTCTTT. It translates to CASAPGQVNTEAFF.

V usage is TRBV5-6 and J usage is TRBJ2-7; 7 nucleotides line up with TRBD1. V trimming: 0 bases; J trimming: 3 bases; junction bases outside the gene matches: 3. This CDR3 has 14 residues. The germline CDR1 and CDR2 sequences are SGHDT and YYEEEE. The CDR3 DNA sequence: TGTGCCAGCAGCTTGGGACAGGGCCTCTACGAGCAGTACTTC. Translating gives CASSLGQGLYEQYF.

The CDR3 loop reads CASSNRQGRRSNEKLFF. In nucleotides, the CDR3 is TGTGCCAGCAGCAATCGACAGGGAAGGAGGTCTAATGAAAAACTGTTTTTT. The rearrangement joins TRBV3-1 (or the pseudogene TRBV3-2) to TRBJ1-4; 7 nucleotides align to TRBD1. After removal of 5 bases from V and 3 bases from J, the junction contained 12 bases not matched to a gene. Germline-derived CDR1 and CDR2 are LGHDT and YNNKEL (reference sequence). The CDR3 is 17 residues long.

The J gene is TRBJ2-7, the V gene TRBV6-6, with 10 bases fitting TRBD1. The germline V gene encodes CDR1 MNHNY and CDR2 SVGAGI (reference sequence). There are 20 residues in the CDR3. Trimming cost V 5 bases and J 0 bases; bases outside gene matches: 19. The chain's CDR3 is CASSPRGRTGGRSYSYEQYF. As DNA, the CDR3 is TGTGCCAGCAGTCCACGCGGTCGGACAGGGGGAAGATCCTACTCCTACGAGCAGTACTTC.

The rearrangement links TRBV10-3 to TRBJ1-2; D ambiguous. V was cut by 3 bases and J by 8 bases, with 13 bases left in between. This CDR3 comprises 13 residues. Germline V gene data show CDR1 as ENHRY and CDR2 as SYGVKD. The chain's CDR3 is CAISEPGEIGYTF. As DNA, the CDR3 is TGTGCCATCAGTGAACCCGGGGAGATAGGCTACACCTTC.

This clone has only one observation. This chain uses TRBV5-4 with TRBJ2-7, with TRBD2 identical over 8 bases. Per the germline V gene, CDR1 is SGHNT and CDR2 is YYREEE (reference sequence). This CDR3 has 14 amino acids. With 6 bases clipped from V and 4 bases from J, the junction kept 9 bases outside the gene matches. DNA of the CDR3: TGTGCCAGCACCCGAGGCGGGGGGAAATACGAGCAGTACTTC. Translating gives CASTRGGGKYEQYF.

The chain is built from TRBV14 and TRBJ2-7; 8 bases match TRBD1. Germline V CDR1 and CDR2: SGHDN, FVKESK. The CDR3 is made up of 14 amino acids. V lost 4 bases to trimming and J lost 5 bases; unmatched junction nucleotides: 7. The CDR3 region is CASSPPHRGNEQYF. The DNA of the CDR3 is TGTGCCAGCAGCCCCCCCCACAGGGGGAACGAGCAGTACTTC.

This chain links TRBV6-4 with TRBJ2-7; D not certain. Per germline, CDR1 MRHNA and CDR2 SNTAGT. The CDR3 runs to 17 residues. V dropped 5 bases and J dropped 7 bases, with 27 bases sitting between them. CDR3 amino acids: CASSSRSGLLCLLEQYF. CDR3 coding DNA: TGTGCCAGCAGTTCCAGATCAGGTCTCTTGTGTTTGTTAGAGCAGTACTTC.

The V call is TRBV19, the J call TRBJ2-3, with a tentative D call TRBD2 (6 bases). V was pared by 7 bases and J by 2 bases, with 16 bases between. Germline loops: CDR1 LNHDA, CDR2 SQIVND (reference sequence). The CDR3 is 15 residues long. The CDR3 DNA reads TGTGCCAGTACCCCAAGGAGGGGAAACACAGATACGCAGTATTTT. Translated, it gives CASTPRRGNTDTQYF. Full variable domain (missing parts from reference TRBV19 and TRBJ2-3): DGGITQSPKYLFRKEGQNVTLSCEQNLNHDAMYWYRQDPGQGLRLIYYSQIVNDFQKGDIAEGYSVSREKKESFPLTVTSAQKNPTAFYLCASTPRRGNTDTQYFGPGTRLTVL.

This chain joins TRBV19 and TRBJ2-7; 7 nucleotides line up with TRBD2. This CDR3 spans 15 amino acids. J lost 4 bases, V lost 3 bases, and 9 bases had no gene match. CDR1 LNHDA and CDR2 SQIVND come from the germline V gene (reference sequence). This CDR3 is CASSIGAGGGYEQYF. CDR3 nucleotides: TGTGCCAGTAGTATCGGTGCGGGCGGGGGTTACGAGCAGTACTTC.

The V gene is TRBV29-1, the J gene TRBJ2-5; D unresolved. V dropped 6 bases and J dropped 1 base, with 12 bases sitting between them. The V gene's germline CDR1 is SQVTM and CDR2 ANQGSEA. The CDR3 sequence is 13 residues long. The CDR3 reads CSVLAGTQETQYF. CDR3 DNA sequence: TGCAGCGTCCTGGCAGGCACCCAAGAGACCCAGTACTTC. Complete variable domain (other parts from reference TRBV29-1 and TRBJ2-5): SAVISQKPSRDICQRGTSLTIQCQVDSQVTMMFWYRQQPGQSLTLIATANQGSEATYESGFVIDKFPISRPNLTFSTLTVSNMSPEDSSIYLCSVLAGTQETQYFGPGTRLLVL.